This T cell receptor (beta chain) originates from a study of T cell responses to AZD1222 COVID-19 vaccine. The CDR3 is made up of 11 amino acids. Germline CDR1 MDHEN, CDR2 SYDVKM. Data came from immunoSEQ multiplex PCR; TCRdb stores just in-frame clones and leaves some out. The sample has 150,000 or so clones, 92% seen once. Study-level points and caveats: The peak T cell response came first, and repertoires were sampled only after it.

The table lists this clone with a count of one. The antigen is undetermined. The chain couples TRBV28 to TRBJ1-5; D is unresolved. The TCR sequence derives from an adult who received the AZD1222 COVID-19 vaccine. This specimen was peripheral blood, taken 28 days after the second AZD1222 dose. The CDR3 loop is CGSGSNQPQHF. CDR3 DNA sequence: TGTGGATCCGGTAGCAATCAGCCCCAGCATTTT.